This TCR beta chain is from a study of blood T cell repertoires in COVID-19. Study at large: Sites across the United States, Italy and Spain contributed samples from acute and convalescent COVID-19. The cDNA or gDNA used as material had been derived from T cells, B-cell-depleted T cells, or PBMCs.

In the original analysis: Estimation of nucleated cell counts was performed using reference gene primer amplification. Only in-frame clones appear in the TCRdb table, and some are missing; sequencing was by immunoSEQ multiplex PCR. For V, J and clone size, that table is used; D and trimming come from the DNA. The sample yields 120,000 to 150,000 clones, about 85% seen once. The CDR3 sequence is 15 residues long. CDR1 and CDR2 (germline): SGHTA, FQGTGA. V dropped 5 bases and J dropped 5 bases, with 16 bases sitting between them. The source of this sequence is a human donor in a cohort sampled during active COVID-19. This sequence joins TRBV7-3 and TRBJ2-1, with D possibly TRBD1 on 5 matching bases. Specimen: peripheral blood. The CDR3 DNA follows: TGTGCCAGCAGCCCCGCCCCCGAAGGGGACAATGAGCAGTTCTTC. Encoded protein: CASSPAPEGDNEQFF.